This entry lists 8 T cell receptor beta chains sequenced from one sample in a study of cytomegalovirus exposure and HLA in healthy donors. PCR employed 60 Vbeta and 13 Jbeta primers. Libraries were prepared by immunoSEQ multiplex PCR; TCRdb keeps only in-frame clonotypes and omits some of them. This table has some 110,000 clones, 75% appearing once. Sequencing used PBMCs. Receptors were obtained from a man aged 40-49 years in good health and CMV-seronegative.

The V and J genes are TRBV6-5 and TRBJ1-2; tentative D call: TRBD1 (5 bases). The germline CDR1 and CDR2 sequences are MNHEY and SVGAGI. V was cut by 6 bases and J by 7 bases, with 21 bases left in between. CDR3 length: 15 residues. In nucleotides, the CDR3 is TGTGCCAGCAGCCGAGCTGGACGCCGGGGGACTGGCTACACCTTC. It is translated as CASSRAGRRGTGYTF.

The V and J genes are TRBV11-3 and TRBJ1-6; D remains unclear. CDR3 length: 14 residues. V shed 5 bases and J shed 7 bases, with 12 bases lying between them. Germline-derived CDR1 and CDR2 are SGHNT and YENEEA. CDR3 residues: CASSPTLGNSPLHF. DNA for the CDR3: TGTGCCAGCAGCCCGACACTCGGCAATTCACCCCTCCACTTT. The full variable domain, completed using reference TRBV11-3 and TRBJ1-6, is EAGVVQSPRYKIIEKKQPVAFWCNPISGHNTLYWYLQNLGQGPELLIRYENEEAVDDSQLPKDRFSAERLKGVDSTLKIQPAELGDSAVYLCASSPTLGNSPLHFGNGTRLTVT.

The rearrangement links TRBV10-3 to TRBJ2-5; D may be TRBD2 (5 bases). Germline assignment: CDR1 ENHRY and CDR2 SYGVKD. The germline V and J ends were trimmed by 3 bases and 3 bases, with 11 bases remaining between them. This CDR3 spans 14 amino acids. CDR3 nucleotides: TGTGCCATCAGTGATATCGGACTGGAAGAGACCCAGTACTTC. Residues: CAISDIGLEETQYF.

The CDR3 here is CSAFLDRGVYEQYF. The CDR3 bases are TGCAGCGCCTTCTTGGACCGCGGGGTCTACGAGCAGTACTTC. The chain is built from TRBV29-1 and TRBJ2-7; TRBD2 is a possible D gene (6 bases). This CDR3 is built from 14 residues. The germline V gene encodes CDR1 SQVTM and CDR2 ANQGSEA. Trimming shortened V by 7 bases and J by 3 bases, and 19 bases separated the two germline ends.

This rearrangement joins TRBV7-8 to TRBJ1-5; no reliable D call. V shed 2 bases and J shed 7 bases, with 9 bases lying between them. Germline V lookup: CDR1 SGHVS, CDR2 FQNEAQ. The CDR3 is 13 residues long. CDR3 in amino acids: CASSLRDLQPQHF. The CDR3 nucleotides read TGTGCCAGCAGCTTACGGGATTTGCAGCCCCAGCATTTT.

This clone occurred a few times. The rearrangement joins TRBV21-1 to TRBJ2-7; the DNA was not compared with TRBD2, the D call given in the table. TRBV21-1 is flagged as a pseudogene. The CDR3 covers 14 residues. The CDR3 DNA is TGTGCCAGCAGCAAAGTTGGCGGGGCCTACGAGCAGTACTTC. Translating it yields CASSKVGGAYEQYF.

The J gene is TRBJ2-7, the V gene TRBV19, with a tentative D call TRBD2 (5 bases). The CDR3 extends over 14 amino acids. Germline lookup yields CDR1 LNHDA and CDR2 SQIVND (reference sequence). Trimming left V 4 bases short and J 5 bases short, with 15 bases between. The CDR3 bases are TGTGCCAGTAGTAGGACTCCCGTGCCCCACGAGCAGTACTTC. Translating gives CASSRTPVPHEQYF.

J is TRBJ2-7 and V is TRBV28, with D possibly TRBD1 on 6 matching bases. This CDR3 comprises 15 residues. Per germline, CDR1 MDHEN and CDR2 SYDVKM. Trimming shortened V by 5 bases and J by 2 bases, and 16 bases separated the two germline ends. The CDR3 loop is CASSPRDRLTYEQYF. In DNA, the CDR3 is TGTGCCAGCAGTCCCCGCGACAGGCTAACCTACGAGCAGTACTTC.